This TCR beta chain stems from a study of regulatory T cells in long-lasting Graves disease. Study-level findings and limits: Gene preferences differed: TRBV28, TRBJ1-2, TRBJ2-5 in persistent cases.

To make TCR beta libraries, researchers used iRepertoire HTBI primers and Arm-PCR of CDR3 regions. TCRdb independently ran MiXCR on the multiplex PCR reads; one entry per CDR3 protein. The sample holds roughly 500,000 distinct CDR3 sequences, around 15% seen once. This clonotype occurred many times. What it binds is not known. The CDR3 has 12 residues. The V end was cut by 3 bases, the J end by 6 bases, with 11 bases between. CDR1 DFQATT and CDR2 SNEGSKA come from the germline V gene (reference sequence). Time point noted: newly diagnosed GD, antithyroid drugs for less than 3 months. The TCR library was prepared using RNA isolated from PBMCs. The sample also formed part of further work on T cells in Graves' hyperthyroidism and ophthalmopathy.

The V gene is TRBV20-1, the J gene TRBJ1-1; D is undetermined. The origin of this receptor is a woman between 50 and 59 years old with Graves disease. Sample: peripheral blood mononuclear cells (PBMCs), taken at new diagnosis, from a patient treated with antithyroid drugs. This chain's CDR3 is CSASPGGPEAFF. As DNA, the CDR3 is TGCAGTGCTAGTCCCGGAGGTCCTGAAGCTTTCTTT.